This is a list of T cell receptor beta chains from one sample in a study of cytomegalovirus exposure and HLA in healthy donors. Sequenced by immunoSEQ multiplex PCR; TCRdb stores in-frame clones only, minus some. The table shows 110,000 to 150,000 clones, with approximately 90% occurring only once. The sequenced sample was PBMCs. The receptors come from a man aged 18 to 30 in good health and CMV-seronegative. Both conserved end residues are part of each CDR3.

>TRBV11-2
CASSRGLARDTGELFF
>TRBV7-8
CASSLEGTGGGTEAFF
>TRBV4-1
CASSQELQGGYF
>TRBV19
CATTSWADTEAFF
>TRBV7-7
CASSLAGGLGDSYNEQFF
>TRBV12-5
CASGFPDSYPEAFF
>TRBV5-5
CASKLTGGDGYTF
>TRBV4-2
CASRKGGGDRNYGYTF
>TRBV19
CASSIAGGNTYEQYF
>TRBV14
CASSQTIGGTEAFF
>TRBV6-5
CASSYLGGSTEAFF
>TRBV2
CAGKERGYTDTQYF
>TRBV18
CASSSGLAGRETQYF
>TRBV25-1
CASSPEVIGETQYF
>TRBV6-6
CASSYLGGRRSDTQYF
>TRBV18
CASSPPGTSVYEQYF
>TRBV10-3
CAINQGGPLNEKLFF
>TRBV30
CAWSELNPGELFF
>TRBV10-3
CAISESKGAGANQPQHF
>TRBV10-2
CASSESWLAGGDTQYF
>TRBV7-9
CASTIGGTGFDQPQHF
>TRBV28
CASSRTSGRADTQYF
>TRBV5-1
CASSVQGLTDTQYF
>TRBV5-1
CASRRESLDTQYF
>TRBV2
CASRDRGLSNTEAFF
>TRBV7-7
CASSLVDSGETQYF
>TRBV6-5
CASSSQETQYF
>TRBV6-1
CASSEPSGGAGRETQYF
>TRBV9
CASSRSGGGSTEAFF
>TRBV15
CATSRGQGDYNEQFF
>TRBV18
CASATGAGMNEQFF
>TRBV7-2
CASSSYTGGADTQYF
>TRBV18
CASSPGRGPEKLFF
>TRBV7-3
CASSLNRDRFYGYTF
>TRBV25-1
CASSGAYYGYTF
>TRBV7-6
CASSLEQGEETQYF
>TRBV7-9
CASIGQGAIEKLFF
>TRBV5-1
CASSLGTVNTEAFF
>TRBV6-6
CASSAGRDTDTQYF
>TRBV5-6
CASSLRGGFYNEQFF
>TRBV28
CASSLLAGDQETQYF
>TRBV13
CASSPGGSTIQYF
>TRBV7-2
CASTRGPGFGTEAFF
>TRBV18
CASSPPDSFYGYTF
>TRBV5-4
CASSPGTRVSYEQYF
>TRBV2
CASSDRTGTGELFF
>TRBV7-9
CASSGGGGTEAFF
>TRBV2
CASSAPGLSQPQHF
>TRBV2
CASTPRETGGSPLHF
>TRBV7-2
CASSPRTVFEQFF
>TRBV10-2
CASSDRSLGGLGGYTF